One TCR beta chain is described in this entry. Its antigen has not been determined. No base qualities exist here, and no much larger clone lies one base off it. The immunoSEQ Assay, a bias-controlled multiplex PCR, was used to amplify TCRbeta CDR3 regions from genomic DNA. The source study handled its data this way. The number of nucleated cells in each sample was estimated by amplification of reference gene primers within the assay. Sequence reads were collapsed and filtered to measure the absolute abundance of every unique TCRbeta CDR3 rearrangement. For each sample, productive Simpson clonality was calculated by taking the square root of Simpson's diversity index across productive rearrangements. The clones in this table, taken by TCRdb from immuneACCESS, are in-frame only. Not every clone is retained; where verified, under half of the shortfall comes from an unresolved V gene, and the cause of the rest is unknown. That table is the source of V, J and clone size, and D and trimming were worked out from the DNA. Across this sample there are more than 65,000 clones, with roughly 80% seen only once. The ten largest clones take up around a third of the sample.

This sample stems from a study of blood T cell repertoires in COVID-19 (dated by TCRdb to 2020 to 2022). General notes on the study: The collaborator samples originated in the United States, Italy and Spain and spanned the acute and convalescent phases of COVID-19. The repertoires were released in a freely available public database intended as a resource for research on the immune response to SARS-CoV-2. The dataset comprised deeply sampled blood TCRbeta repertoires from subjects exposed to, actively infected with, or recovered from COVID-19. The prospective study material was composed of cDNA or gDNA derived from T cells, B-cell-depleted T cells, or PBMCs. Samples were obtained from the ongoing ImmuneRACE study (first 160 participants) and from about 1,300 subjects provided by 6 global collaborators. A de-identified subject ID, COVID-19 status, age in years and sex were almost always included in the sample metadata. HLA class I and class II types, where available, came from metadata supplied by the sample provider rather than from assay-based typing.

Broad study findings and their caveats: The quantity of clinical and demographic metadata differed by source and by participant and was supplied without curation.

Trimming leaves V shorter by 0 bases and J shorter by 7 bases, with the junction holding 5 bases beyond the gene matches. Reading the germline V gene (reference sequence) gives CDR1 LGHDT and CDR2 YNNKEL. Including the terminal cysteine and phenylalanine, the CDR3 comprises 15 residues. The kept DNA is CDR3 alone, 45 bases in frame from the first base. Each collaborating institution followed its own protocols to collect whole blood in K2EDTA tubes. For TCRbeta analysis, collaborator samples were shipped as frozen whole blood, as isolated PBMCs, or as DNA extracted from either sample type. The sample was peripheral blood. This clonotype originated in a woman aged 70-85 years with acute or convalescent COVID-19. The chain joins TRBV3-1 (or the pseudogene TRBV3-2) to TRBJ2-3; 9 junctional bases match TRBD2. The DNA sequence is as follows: TGTGCCAGCAGCCAAGATGCTAGCGGGACTCATACGCAGTATTTT. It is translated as CASSQDASGTHTQYF.